This TCR beta chain came from a study of post-analysis software for immune sequencing data. Turning to the study itself: The patients showed relapsing-remitting, secondary progressive and progressive-relapsing multiple sclerosis courses.

Germline V gene data show CDR1 as SGHVS and CDR2 as FQNEAQ. V gave up 4 bases and J gave up 3 bases, with 9 bases separating them. The CDR3 covers 13 residues. Unique molecular identifiers featured in each of the TCR beta cDNA libraries. TCRdb reprocessed the PCR reads with MiXCR, giving one entry per CDR3 protein. The table lists about 500,000 distinct CDR3 sequences, around 40% of them singletons. Study-wide points: Controls showed lower frequencies than patients for roughly five TRBV segments, and TRBV5-6, TRBV5-1 and TRBV20-1 were among these. Pronounced co-clustering by F measure was evident among identically batched samples. Normalized Chao1 diversity was significantly reduced in patients versus controls.

The table lists this clonotype with many counts. Its antigen is unidentified. The chain carries TRBV7-8 and TRBJ2-5; no definite D call. Sequencing was done on a sample of blood. This TCR derives from a girl under 18 with multiple sclerosis. CDR3 loop: CASSSTVKETQYF. The DNA for the CDR3 is TGTGCCAGCAGCTCGACGGTGAAAGAGACCCAGTACTTC.